The clone carrying this T cell receptor (beta chain) was seen at least ten times. Its matching antigen is unknown. Per the germline V gene, CDR1 is SEHNR and CDR2 is FQNEAQ (reference sequence). V was clipped by 5 bases and J by 2 bases, with 19 bases between them. The CDR3 length is 17 residues. TCR beta CDR3 regions were amplified from RNA. First-round RT-PCR targeting the TCR CDR3 was performed with the HTBI primer set. MiXCR was run by TCRdb on the multiplex PCR reads, yielding one entry per CDR3 protein. The sample contains hundreds of thousands of distinct CDR3 sequences, over 12% of which appear only once. This sample is part of a study of T cells in Graves' hyperthyroidism and ophthalmopathy. Study outcomes and limitations: The majority of expanded thyroid clonotypes above 0.001 also appeared in blood.

The gene calls are TRBV7-9 and TRBJ2-1, with a weak D call TRBD2 (6 bases). The clonotype comes from a man aged 18 to 30 with Graves' ophthalmopathy. Sequencing input: blood. CDR3 in amino acids: CASSPWGEATPYNEQFF. CDR3 DNA: TGTGCCAGCAGCCCCTGGGGGGAGGCAACTCCCTACAATGAGCAGTTCTTC.